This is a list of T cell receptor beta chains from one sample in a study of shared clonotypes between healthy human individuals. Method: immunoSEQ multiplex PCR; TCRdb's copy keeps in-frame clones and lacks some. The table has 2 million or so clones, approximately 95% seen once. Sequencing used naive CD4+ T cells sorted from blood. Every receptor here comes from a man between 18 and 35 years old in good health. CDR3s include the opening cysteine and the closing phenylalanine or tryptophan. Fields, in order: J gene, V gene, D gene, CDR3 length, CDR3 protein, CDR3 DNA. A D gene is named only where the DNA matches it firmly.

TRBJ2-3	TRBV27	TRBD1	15	CASNLQGAMADTQYF	TGTGCCAGCAACCTACAGGGGGCGATGGCAGATACGCAGTATTTT
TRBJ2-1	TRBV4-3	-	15	CASSQDGTKNNEQFF	TGCGCCAGCAGCCAAGATGGGACAAAGAACAATGAGCAGTTCTTC
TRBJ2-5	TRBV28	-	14	CASSSTEGGETQYF	TGTGCCAGCAGTTCAACGGAGGGCGGAGAGACCCAGTACTTC
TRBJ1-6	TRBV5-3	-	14	CARSLTGRNSPLHF	TGTGCCAGAAGCTTGACAGGGCGTAATTCACCCCTCCACTTT
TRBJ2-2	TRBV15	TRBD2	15	CATSRDLLAAGELFF	TGTGCCACCAGCAGAGACCTTCTAGCGGCGGGGGAGCTGTTTTTT
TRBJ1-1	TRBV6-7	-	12	CASSIKGGEAFF	TGTGCCAGCAGTATAAAAGGGGGTGAAGCTTTCTTT
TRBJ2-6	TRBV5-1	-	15	CASRQAISGANVLTF	TGCGCCAGCAGGCAGGCGATCTCTGGGGCCAACGTCCTGACTTTC
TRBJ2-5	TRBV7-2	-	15	CASSLGSGVEETQYF	TGTGCCAGCAGCTTAGGGTCAGGGGTCGAGGAGACCCAGTACTTC
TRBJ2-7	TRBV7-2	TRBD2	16	CASSWTGTSGIYEQYF	TGTGCCAGCAGCTGGACCGGGACTAGCGGGATCTACGAGCAGTACTTC
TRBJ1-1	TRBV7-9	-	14	CASSLVGKESKAFF	TGTGCCAGCAGCTTAGTTGGTAAGGAATCTAAAGCTTTCTTT
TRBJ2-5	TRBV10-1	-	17	CASSESAGGRMGETQYF	TGCGCCAGCAGTGAGTCTGCTGGGGGGCGTATGGGAGAGACCCAGTACTTC